A single sample gave rise to the 28 T cell receptor beta chains below, sequenced in a study of PD-1 blockade in classical Hodgkin lymphoma. The time point here: cycle 4 day 1 (C4D1), after more than 5 weeks of nivolumab. Relapse was seen in all patients after autologous stem cell transplantation, and brentuximab vedotin exposure was variable. Here immunoSEQ multiplex PCR was the method, and the copy in TCRdb shows in-frame clones only, minus some. The sample has under 25,000 clones, 60% to 75% seen once. Here the sequenced sample was peripheral blood mononuclear cells (PBMCs), taken before the fourth cycle of nivolumab. These receptors all stem from a human donor with classical Hodgkin lymphoma.

A note on this clone: Compared with germline, one end of the junction differs, possibly owing to a read error. This sequence joins TRBV18 and TRBJ2-7; TRBD1 matches 9 bases. The germline V gene encodes CDR1 KGHSH and CDR2 LQKENI. The CDR3 has 14 amino acids. The CDR3 loop reads CASSPQGAGYEQYF. CDR3 nucleotide sequence: TGTGCCAGCTCGCCACAGGGGGCCGGTTACGAGCAGTACTTC. Based on the CDR3 plus reference TRBV18 and TRBJ2-7, the full variable domain is NAGVMQNPRHLVRRRGQEARLRCSPMKGHSHVYWYRQLPEEGLKFMVYLQKENIIDESGMPKERFSAEFPKEGPSILRIQQVVRGDSAAYFCASSPQGAGYEQYFGPGTRLTVT.

Remarks on this clone: A read error may produce the germline difference seen at one junction end. V is TRBV30 and J is TRBJ2-1; TRBD2 aligns across 10 bases. CDR3 length equals 12 residues. Germline V gives CDR1 GTSNPN, CDR2 SVGIG (reference sequence). CDR3 coding DNA: TGTGCCTACACGACTAGCGGGCCCGTGCGGATCTTC. Its translation: CAYTTSGPVRIF. Drawing the rest from reference TRBV30 and TRBJ2-1, the complete variable domain is SQTIHQWPATLVQPVGSPLSLECTVEGTSNPNLYWYRQAAGRGLQLLFYSVGIGQISSEVPQNLSASRPQDRQFILSSKKLLLSDSGFYLCAYTTSGPVRIFGPGTRLTVL.

The chain has TRBV6-1 and TRBJ2-6; D is ambiguous. The CDR3 contains 13 residues. Trimming left V 5 bases short and J 5 bases short, with 7 bases between. Germline CDR1 MNHNS, CDR2 SASEGT. The CDR3 sequence is CASSPRWANVLTF. The CDR3 DNA reads TGTGCCAGCAGTCCCCGCTGGGCCAACGTCCTGACTTTC.

The chain uses TRBV7-3 and TRBJ1-1; D is possibly TRBD1 (5 bases). The germline CDR1 and CDR2 sequences are SGHTA and FQGTGA. The CDR3 runs 15 residues. Trimming pared 4 bases from V and 4 bases from J, leaving 16 bases between. This CDR3 is CASSSHLGGITEAFF. The CDR3 coding sequence is TGTGCCAGCAGCTCCCATTTGGGGGGGATCACTGAAGCTTTCTTT.

This chain uses TRBV28 with TRBJ2-5; D not certain. This CDR3 comprises 14 residues. Germline values: CDR1 MDHEN, CDR2 SYDVKM. With 7 bases removed from V and 2 bases from J, the gap between germline ends came to 14 bases. CDR3 DNA: TGTGCCAGCAACCCGATGGGATTACAAGAGACCCAGTACTTC. Amino acids: CASNPMGLQETQYF.

The chain joins TRBV11-3 to TRBJ1-3; D uncertain. V lost 1 base and J 8 bases, leaving 9 bases between the germline ends. This CDR3 is built from 13 residues. Germline V CDR1 and CDR2: SGHNT, YENEEA. CDR3: CASSLAQSDTIYF. The CDR3 bases are TGTGCCAGCAGCTTAGCCCAATCGGACACCATATATTTT.

This clone has more than one count but fewer than ten. The chain employs TRBV4-2 and TRBJ1-4; a weak D match, TRBD1 (6 bases). Germline values: CDR1 LGHNA, CDR2 YNFKEQ. This CDR3 has 15 residues. V was shortened by 0 bases and J by 8 bases, with 13 bases between the two germline ends. CDR3 loop: CASSQERDTREKLFF. CDR3 bases: TGTGCCAGCAGCCAAGAGCGGGACACGAGGGAAAAACTGTTTTTT.

This chain uses TRBV19 with TRBJ2-5; D ambiguous. The length of the CDR3 is 15 residues. Germline V gives CDR1 LNHDA, CDR2 SQIVND (reference sequence). Between the trimmed V and J ends, which lost 5 bases and 1 base, there was a span of 14 bases. CDR3: CASSVSVSGQETQYF. The CDR3, as DNA: TGTGCCAGTAGTGTCTCAGTCTCGGGCCAAGAGACCCAGTACTTC.

This clone was counted only a few times. The V call is TRBV7-2, the J call TRBJ2-7; TRBD1 matches 7 bases. Trimming at V came to 1 base and at J to 0 bases, leaving 3 bases not matched to a gene. Germline V gene lookup returns CDR1 SGHTA and CDR2 FQGNSA. The CDR3 consists of 15 residues. CDR3 residues: CASSLDRGISYEQYF. The DNA for the CDR3 is TGTGCCAGCAGCTTAGACAGGGGTATCTCCTACGAGCAGTACTTC.

This clone appeared a single time. J is TRBJ2-7 and V is TRBV28; D is tentatively TRBD1 or TRBD2 (5 bases each). With 5 bases removed from V and 6 bases from J, the gap between germline ends came to 20 bases. The CDR3 is 15 amino acids. Germline V lookup: CDR1 MDHEN, CDR2 SYDVKM. Here the CDR3 reads CASSQWGSGKREQYF. CDR3 nucleotide sequence: TGTGCCAGCAGTCAATGGGGGTCAGGGAAGCGCGAGCAGTACTTC.

V usage is TRBV5-6 and J usage is TRBJ2-5; TRBD2 aligns across 12 bases. Germline CDR1 is SGHDT and CDR2 is YYEEEE. Losses at the gene ends were 2 bases for V and 3 bases for J; bases not matched to a gene: 11. This CDR3 region has 18 residues. DNA of the CDR3: TGTGCCAGCAGCTTCTCTGGACTAGCGGGGCCCGCCGAAGAGACCCAGTACTTC. Its translation is CASSFSGLAGPAEETQYF.

The DNA for the CDR3 is TGTGCCAGCAGTACAAGGGGTCCTCCCTACGAGCAGTACTTC. Its protein product is CASSTRGPPYEQYF. V usage is TRBV6-5 and J usage is TRBJ2-7; the D gene is possibly TRBD1 (5 bases). The CDR3 sequence is 14 residues long. Germline V gene data show CDR1 as MNHEY and CDR2 as SVGAGI. V gave up 5 bases and J gave up 2 bases, with 13 bases separating them.

This clone has just a few counts. V usage is TRBV18 and J usage is TRBJ2-7; no clear D gene. Germline CDR1 and CDR2: KGHSH and LQKENI. V was cut by 4 bases and J by 4 bases, with 5 bases left in between. This CDR3 region has 11 residues. CDR3 protein: CASSLGYEQYF. The DNA of the CDR3 is TGTGCCAGCTCACTGGGGTACGAGCAGTACTTC.

V is TRBV4-3 and J is TRBJ1-3; unclear D gene. V shed 0 bases and J shed 2 bases, with 20 bases lying between them. Germline V lookup: CDR1 LGHNA, CDR2 YSLEER. CDR3 length: 19 residues. The CDR3, as DNA: TGCGCCAGCAGCCAAGAAGTCCCAAGTTTGGGCTTTACTGGAAACACCATATATTTT. Its translation is CASSQEVPSLGFTGNTIYF.

The chain links TRBV29-1 to TRBJ1-1; D perhaps matches TRBD1 (5 bases). CDR1 and CDR2 from the germline V gene are SQVTM and ANQGSEA. This CDR3 has 13 amino acids. V was clipped by 5 bases and J by 10 bases, with 20 bases between them. This chain's CDR3 is CSVTPLGLVAAFF. In nucleotides, the CDR3 is TGCAGCGTTACCCCTCTGGGGCTGGTGGCAGCTTTCTTT.

J is TRBJ2-3 and V is TRBV6-6; D may be TRBD2 (6 bases). This CDR3 has 16 amino acids. V gave up 6 bases and J gave up 2 bases, with 18 bases separating them. The V gene's germline CDR1 is MNHNY and CDR2 SVGAGI (reference sequence). CDR3 bases: TGTGCCAGCAGGAGACCGGCGCGGGGAAACACAGATACGCAGTATTTT. This translates into CASRRPARGNTDTQYF.

The CDR3 DNA is TGCAGCGTTGATGTTCAGGGTGAAGCTTTCTTT. This sequence encodes CSVDVQGEAFF. The V and J genes are TRBV29-1 and TRBJ1-1; weak D call: TRBD1 (5 bases). The CDR3 has 11 amino acids. Germline CDR1 reads SQVTM; CDR2 reads ANQGSEA. V was trimmed by 3 bases and J by 7 bases, leaving 9 bases between them.

For this clone: The identical CDR3 is also encoded by other nucleotide sequences in the sample. The rearrangement joins TRBV18 to TRBJ1-1; 7 bases are a match to TRBD1. CDR1 is KGHSH and CDR2 is LQKENI in the germline V gene. J gave up 0 bases and V 3 bases, and 1 base lay outside the gene matches. This CDR3 is built from 14 residues. CDR3 amino acids: CASSPDRVNTEAFF. The CDR3 nucleotides read TGTGCCAGCTCACCTGACAGGGTGAACACTGAAGCTTTCTTT.

The genes are TRBV20-1 and TRBJ2-7; D gene unclear. The V gene lost 2 bases and the J gene lost 3 bases, with 5 bases spanning the gap. The length of the CDR3 is 11 residues. Looked up from germline, CDR1 is DFQATT and CDR2 is SNEGSKA (reference sequence). CDR3 sequence reads: CSARLDYEQYF. In DNA, the CDR3 is TGCAGTGCTAGACTGGACTACGAGCAGTACTTC.

This clone was detected a few times. The chain links TRBV6-1 to TRBJ1-1; 7 bases are a match to TRBD1. The junction had 5 bases not matched to a gene; V was cut back by 5 bases and J by 2 bases. Germline values: CDR1 MNHNS, CDR2 SASEGT. The CDR3 totals 14 residues. CDR3 in DNA: TGTGCCAGCAGTACACACAGGGGTAACACTGAAGCTTTCTTT. This codes for CASSTHRGNTEAFF.

V and J are TRBV6-5 and TRBJ1-1; 8 positions match TRBD1. CDR3 size: 14 residues. The J segment lost 1 base and the V segment lost 6 bases, leaving 4 bases of the junction unmatched. Germline assignment: CDR1 MNHEY and CDR2 SVGAGI. CDR3 loop: CASRTGQANTEAFF. Written as DNA, the CDR3 is TGTGCCAGCAGAACGGGACAGGCGAACACTGAAGCTTTCTTT.

The rearrangement links TRBV5-6 to TRBJ1-5; D gene unclear. V dropped 5 bases and J dropped 4 bases, with 7 bases sitting between them. CDR3 length equals 12 residues. In germline, CDR1 is SGHDT, CDR2 YYEEEE. The CDR3: CASSIGNQPQHF. In nucleotides, the CDR3 is TGTGCCAGCAGTATAGGGAATCAGCCCCAGCATTTT.

V and J are TRBV9 and TRBJ2-5, with D uncertain. Germline V gene lookup returns CDR1 SGDLS and CDR2 YYNGEE. The V end was cut by 0 bases, the J end by 5 bases, with 8 bases between. The CDR3 covers 13 residues. The CDR3 reads CASSVGHRETQYF. CDR3 DNA sequence: TGTGCCAGCAGCGTAGGCCACCGGGAGACCCAGTACTTC.

The CDR3 nucleotides are TGCGCCAGCAGCTTTCCAGGGGGCGTGAACACTGAAGCTTTCTTT. This encodes CASSFPGGVNTEAFF. The chain links TRBV5-1 to TRBJ1-1; 8 bases match TRBD1. The CDR3 has 15 residues. CDR1 and CDR2 from the germline V gene are SGHRS and YFSETQ. V lost 2 bases, J lost 0 bases, and 3 bases stayed unmatched.

The chain links TRBV2 to TRBJ2-5; 7 positions agree with TRBD1. Germline V gives CDR1 SNHLY, CDR2 FYNNEI. The CDR3 is 13 residues long. Trimming cost V 10 bases and J 4 bases; bases outside gene matches: 9. As DNA, the CDR3 is TGTGCCAACAAGAGGGGGCGCGGAGAGACCCAGTACTTC. It yields the protein CANKRGRGETQYF.

This clone has just a few counts. The V gene is TRBV2, the J gene TRBJ2-1; 7 bases match TRBD2. Germline CDR1 SNHLY, CDR2 FYNNEI. This CDR3 comprises 12 residues. The CDR3 loop is CVTRREYNEQFF. The CDR3 coding sequence is TGTGTCACGAGGCGGGAGTACAATGAGCAGTTCTTC.

The genes are TRBV10-1 and TRBJ2-3; D is possibly TRBD2 (6 bases). This CDR3 is built from 16 residues. Trimming removed 5 bases at V and 4 bases at J, with 19 bases between. Germline CDR1 is WNHNN and CDR2 is SYGVQD (reference sequence). The CDR3 is CASSNPGLRCADTQYF. In DNA, the CDR3 is TGCGCCAGCAGTAACCCGGGACTGAGATGCGCAGATACGCAGTATTTT.

In its sample, this clone was seen a few times. The same CDR3 is also encoded by other DNA sequences in this sample. The chain has TRBV28 and TRBJ1-2; D is unclear. Germline V gene sequence: CDR1 MDHEN, CDR2 SYDVKM. Between the trimmed V and J ends, which lost 5 bases and 2 bases, there was a span of 6 bases. The CDR3 is 12 residues long. The CDR3 here is CASSPPNYGYTF. The CDR3, as DNA: TGTGCCAGCAGTCCCCCAAACTATGGCTACACCTTC.